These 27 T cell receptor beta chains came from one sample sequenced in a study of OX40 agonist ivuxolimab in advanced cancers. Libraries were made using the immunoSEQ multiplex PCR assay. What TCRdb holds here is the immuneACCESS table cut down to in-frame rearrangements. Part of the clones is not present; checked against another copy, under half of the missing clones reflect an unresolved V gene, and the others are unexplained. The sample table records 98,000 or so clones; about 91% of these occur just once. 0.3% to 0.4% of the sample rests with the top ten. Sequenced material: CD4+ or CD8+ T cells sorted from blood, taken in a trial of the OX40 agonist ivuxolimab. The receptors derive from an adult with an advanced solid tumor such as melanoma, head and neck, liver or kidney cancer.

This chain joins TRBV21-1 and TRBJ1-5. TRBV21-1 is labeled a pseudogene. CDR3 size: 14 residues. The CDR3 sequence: CASSKVGLDQPQHF. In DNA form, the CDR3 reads TGTGCCAGCAGCAAAGTAGGACTTGATCAGCCCCAGCATTTT.

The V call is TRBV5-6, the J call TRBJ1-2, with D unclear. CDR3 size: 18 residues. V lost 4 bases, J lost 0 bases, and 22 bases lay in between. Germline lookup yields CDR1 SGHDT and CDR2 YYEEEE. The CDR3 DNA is TGTGCCAGCAGCCCGATATCTGCGAAACTATCGGCTAACTATGGCTACACCTTC. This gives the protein CASSPISAKLSANYGYTF.

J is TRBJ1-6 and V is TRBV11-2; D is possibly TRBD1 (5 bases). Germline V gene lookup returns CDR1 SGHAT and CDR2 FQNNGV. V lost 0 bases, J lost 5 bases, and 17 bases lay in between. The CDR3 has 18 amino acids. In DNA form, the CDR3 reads TGTGCCAGCAGCTTAGATATCCAGGGAACTAGCGATAATTCACCCCTCCACTTT. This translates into CASSLDIQGTSDNSPLHF.

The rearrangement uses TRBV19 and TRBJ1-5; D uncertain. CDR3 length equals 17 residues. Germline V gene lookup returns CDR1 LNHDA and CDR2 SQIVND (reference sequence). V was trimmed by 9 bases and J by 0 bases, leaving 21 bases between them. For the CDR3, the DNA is TGTGCCAGCCAAACTGGCAAGGGAATCCATAGCAATCAGCCCCAGCATTTT. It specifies CASQTGKGIHSNQPQHF.

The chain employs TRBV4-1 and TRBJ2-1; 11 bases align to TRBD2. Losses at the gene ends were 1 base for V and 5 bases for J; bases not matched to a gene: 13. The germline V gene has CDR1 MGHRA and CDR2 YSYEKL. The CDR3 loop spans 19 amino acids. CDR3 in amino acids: CASSQVRGARGLADNEQFF. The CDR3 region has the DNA TGCGCCAGCAGCCAAGTACGGGGGGCTAGGGGACTAGCGGACAATGAGCAGTTCTTC.

For the CDR3, the DNA is TGTGCCAGTAGTAGCAGGGGCTCTGGAAACACCATATATTTT. It is translated as CASSSRGSGNTIYF. The V gene is TRBV19, the J gene TRBJ1-3, with a weak D call TRBD1 (6 bases). The germline gives CDR1 LNHDA, CDR2 SQIVND (reference sequence). With 4 bases removed from V and 0 bases from J, the gap between germline ends came to 7 bases. There are 14 residues in the CDR3.

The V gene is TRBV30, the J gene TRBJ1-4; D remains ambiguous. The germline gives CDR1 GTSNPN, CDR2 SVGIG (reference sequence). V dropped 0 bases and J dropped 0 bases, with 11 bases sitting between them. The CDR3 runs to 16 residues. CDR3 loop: CAWSVGGWATNEKLFF. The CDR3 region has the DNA TGTGCCTGGAGTGTTGGAGGCTGGGCAACTAATGAAAAACTGTTTTTT.

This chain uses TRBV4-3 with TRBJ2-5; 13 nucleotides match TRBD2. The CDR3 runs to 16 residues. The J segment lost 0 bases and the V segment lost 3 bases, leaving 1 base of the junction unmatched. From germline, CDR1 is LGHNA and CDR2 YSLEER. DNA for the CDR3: TGCGCCAGCAGCCACGGACTAGCGGGGGACCAAGAGACCCAGTACTTC. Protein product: CASSHGLAGDQETQYF.

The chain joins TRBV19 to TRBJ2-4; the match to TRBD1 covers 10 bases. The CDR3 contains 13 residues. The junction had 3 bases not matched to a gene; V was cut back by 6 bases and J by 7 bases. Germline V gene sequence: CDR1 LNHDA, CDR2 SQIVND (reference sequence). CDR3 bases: TGTGCCAGTAGCGGACAGGGGGGGAACATTCAGTACTTC. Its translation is CASSGQGGNIQYF.

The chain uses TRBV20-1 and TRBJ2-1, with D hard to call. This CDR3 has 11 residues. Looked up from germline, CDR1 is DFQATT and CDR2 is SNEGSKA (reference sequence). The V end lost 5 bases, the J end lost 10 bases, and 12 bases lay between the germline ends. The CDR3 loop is CSASTSQEQFF. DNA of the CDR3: TGCAGTGCTTCGACCTCCCAAGAGCAGTTCTTC.

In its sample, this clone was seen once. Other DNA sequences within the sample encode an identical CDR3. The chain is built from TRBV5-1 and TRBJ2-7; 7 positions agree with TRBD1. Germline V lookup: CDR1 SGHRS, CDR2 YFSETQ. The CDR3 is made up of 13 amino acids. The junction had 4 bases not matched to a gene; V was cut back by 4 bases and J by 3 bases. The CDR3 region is CASSLRQGYEQYF. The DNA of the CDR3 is TGCGCCAGCAGCCTGAGACAGGGCTACGAGCAGTACTTC.

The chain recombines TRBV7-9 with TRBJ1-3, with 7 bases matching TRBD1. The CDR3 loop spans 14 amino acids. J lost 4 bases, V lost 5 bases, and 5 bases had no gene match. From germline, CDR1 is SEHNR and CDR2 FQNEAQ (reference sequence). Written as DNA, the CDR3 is TGTGCCAGCAGCCACCGGGGACAGGGAAACACCATATATTTT. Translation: CASSHRGQGNTIYF.

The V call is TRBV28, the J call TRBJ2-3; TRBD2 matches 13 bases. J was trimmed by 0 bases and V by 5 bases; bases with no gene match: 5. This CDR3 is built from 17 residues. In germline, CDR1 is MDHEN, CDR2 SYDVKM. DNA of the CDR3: TGTGCCAGCAGTACTAGCGGGGGGGGGTATAGCACAGATACGCAGTATTTT. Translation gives CASSTSGGGYSTDTQYF.

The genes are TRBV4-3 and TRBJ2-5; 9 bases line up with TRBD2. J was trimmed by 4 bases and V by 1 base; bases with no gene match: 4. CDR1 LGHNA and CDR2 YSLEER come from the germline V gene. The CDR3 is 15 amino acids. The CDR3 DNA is TGCGCCAGCAGCCAAGGCGGTAGCGGGGGAGAGACCCAGTACTTC. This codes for CASSQGGSGGETQYF.

The CDR3 DNA reads as TGTGCCAGCAGCTCGGGACAGGGGGGAGAAAAACTGTTTTTT. Residues: CASSSGQGGEKLFF. The chain couples TRBV7-9 to TRBJ1-4, with 11 bases lining up with TRBD1. The CDR3 runs 14 residues. V trimming: 4 bases; J trimming: 8 bases; junction bases outside the gene matches: 3. Germline CDR1 reads SEHNR; CDR2 reads FQNEAQ (reference sequence).

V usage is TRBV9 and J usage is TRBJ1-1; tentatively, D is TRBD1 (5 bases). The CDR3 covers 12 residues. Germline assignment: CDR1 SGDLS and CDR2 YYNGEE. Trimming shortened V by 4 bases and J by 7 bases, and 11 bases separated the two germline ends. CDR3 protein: CASSRRGNEAFF. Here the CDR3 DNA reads TGTGCCAGCAGCCGCCGGGGCAATGAAGCTTTCTTT. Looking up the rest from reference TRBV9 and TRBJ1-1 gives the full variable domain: DSGVTQTPKHLITATGQRVTLRCSPRSGDLSVYWYQQSLDQGLQFLIQYYNGEERAKGNILERFSAQQFPDLHSELNLSSLELGDSALYFCASSRRGNEAFFGQGTRLTVV.

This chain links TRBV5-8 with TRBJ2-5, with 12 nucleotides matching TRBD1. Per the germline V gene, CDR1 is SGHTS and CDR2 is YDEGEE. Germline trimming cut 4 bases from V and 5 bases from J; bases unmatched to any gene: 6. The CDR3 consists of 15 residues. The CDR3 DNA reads TGTGCCAGCAGCGACGGGGACAGGGGGCCCGAGACCCAGTACTTC. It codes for CASSDGDRGPETQYF.

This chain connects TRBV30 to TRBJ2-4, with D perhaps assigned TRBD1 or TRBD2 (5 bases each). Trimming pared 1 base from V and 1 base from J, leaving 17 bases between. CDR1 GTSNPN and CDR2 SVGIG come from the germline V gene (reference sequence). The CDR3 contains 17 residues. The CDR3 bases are TGTGCCTGGAGTGCGATTAATTTCTGGGGGGCCAAAAACATTCAGTACTTC. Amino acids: CAWSAINFWGAKNIQYF.

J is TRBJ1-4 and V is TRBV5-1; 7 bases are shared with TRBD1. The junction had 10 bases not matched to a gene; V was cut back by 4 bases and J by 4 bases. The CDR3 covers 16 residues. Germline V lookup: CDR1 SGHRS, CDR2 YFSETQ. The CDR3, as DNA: TGCGCCAGCAGCACGACCGGGACAGACTATAATGAAAAACTGTTTTTT. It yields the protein CASSTTGTDYNEKLFF.

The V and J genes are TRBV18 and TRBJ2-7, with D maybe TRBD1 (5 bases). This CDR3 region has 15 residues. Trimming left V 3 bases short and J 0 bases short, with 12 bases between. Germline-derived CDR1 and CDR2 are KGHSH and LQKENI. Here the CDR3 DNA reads TGTGCCAGCTCACCGGCCGGCAGGGACTCCTACGAGCAGTACTTC. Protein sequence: CASSPAGRDSYEQYF.

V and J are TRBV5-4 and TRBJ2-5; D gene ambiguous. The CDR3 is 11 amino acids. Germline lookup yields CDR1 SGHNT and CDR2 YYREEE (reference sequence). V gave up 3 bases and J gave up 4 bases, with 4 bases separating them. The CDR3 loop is CASSSRETQYF. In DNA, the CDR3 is TGTGCCAGCAGCTCCCGAGAGACCCAGTACTTC.

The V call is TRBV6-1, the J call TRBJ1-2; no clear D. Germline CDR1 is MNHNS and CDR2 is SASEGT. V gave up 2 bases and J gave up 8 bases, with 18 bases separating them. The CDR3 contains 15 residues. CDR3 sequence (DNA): TGTGCCAGCAGTGAACACTCTCTAATTCTTTTAGGCTACACCTTC. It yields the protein CASSEHSLILLGYTF.

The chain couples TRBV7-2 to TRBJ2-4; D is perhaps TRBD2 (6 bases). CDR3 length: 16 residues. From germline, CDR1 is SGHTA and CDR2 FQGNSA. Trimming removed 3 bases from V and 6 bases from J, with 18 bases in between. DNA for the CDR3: TGTGCCAGCAGCTTCGGAGGGAGCACTCGAGGAAACATTCAGTACTTC. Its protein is CASSFGGSTRGNIQYF. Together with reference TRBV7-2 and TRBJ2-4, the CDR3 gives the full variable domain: GAGVSQSPSNKVTEKGKDVELRCDPISGHTALYWYRQSLGQGLEFLIYFQGNSAPDKSGLPSDRFSAERTGGSVSTLTIQRTQQEDSAVYLCASSFGGSTRGNIQYFGAGTRLSVL.

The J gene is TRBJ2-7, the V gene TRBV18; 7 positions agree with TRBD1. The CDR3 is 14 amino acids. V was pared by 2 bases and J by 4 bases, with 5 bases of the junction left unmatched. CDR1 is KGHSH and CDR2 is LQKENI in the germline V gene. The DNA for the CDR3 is TGTGCCAGCTCACCAGAAGTCAGGGGGTACGAGCAGTACTTC. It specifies CASSPEVRGYEQYF.

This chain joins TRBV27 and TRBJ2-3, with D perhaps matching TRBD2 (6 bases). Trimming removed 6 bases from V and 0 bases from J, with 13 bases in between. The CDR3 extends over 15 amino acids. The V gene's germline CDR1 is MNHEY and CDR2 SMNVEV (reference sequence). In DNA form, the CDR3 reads TGTGCCAGCAGCCGGGAGCGACCTAGCACAGATACGCAGTATTTT. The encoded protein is CASSRERPSTDTQYF.

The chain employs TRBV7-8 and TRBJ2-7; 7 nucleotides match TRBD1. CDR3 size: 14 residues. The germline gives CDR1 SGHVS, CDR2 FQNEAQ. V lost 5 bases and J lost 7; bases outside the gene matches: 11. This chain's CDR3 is CASSEDRYSWEQYF. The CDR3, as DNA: TGTGCCAGCAGCGAGGACAGGTACTCTTGGGAGCAGTACTTC.

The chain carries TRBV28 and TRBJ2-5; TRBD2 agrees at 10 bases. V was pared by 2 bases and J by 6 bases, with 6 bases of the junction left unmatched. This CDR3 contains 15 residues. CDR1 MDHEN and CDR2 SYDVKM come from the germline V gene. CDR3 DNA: TGTGCCAGCAGTTTACTAACTAGCGGGACGAAGACCCAGTACTTC. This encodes CASSLLTSGTKTQYF.